The clone carrying this T cell receptor beta chain came up a few times. The junction differs from germline at one of its ends, possibly a read error. This sample was taken from a study of CD8 T cells in ankylosing spondylitis. Each CDR3 protein gets one entry after TCRdb re-called the 5' RACE reads with MiXCR. The sample holds some 130,000 distinct CDR3 sequences, roughly 9% seen once. Germline CDR1 SGHAT, CDR2 FQNNGV. CDR3 length: 17 amino acids. The TCR sequence derives from a male donor with ankylosing spondylitis or in good health (not recorded which). V is TRBV11-2 and J is TRBJ2-6; D perhaps matches TRBD1 (5 bases). What was sequenced was blood, either unsorted or a sorted T cell fraction (not recorded which). CDR3 DNA: TGTGCCAGCAGCTTAGAGGCCTCGGGCTCTGGGGCCAACGGCCTGACTTTC. Translating gives CASSLEASGSGANGLTF.